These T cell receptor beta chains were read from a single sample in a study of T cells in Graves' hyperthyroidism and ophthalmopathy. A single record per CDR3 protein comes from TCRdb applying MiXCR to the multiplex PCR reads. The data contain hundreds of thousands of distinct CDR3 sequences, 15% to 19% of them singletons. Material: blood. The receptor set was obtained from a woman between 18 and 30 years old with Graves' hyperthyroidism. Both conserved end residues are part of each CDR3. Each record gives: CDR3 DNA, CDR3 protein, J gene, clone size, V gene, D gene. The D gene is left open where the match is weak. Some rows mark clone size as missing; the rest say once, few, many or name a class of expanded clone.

CDR3 DNA: TGCAGTGCCAGCCAGGCTAACTATGGCTACACCTTC
CDR3 protein: CSASQANYGYTF
J gene: TRBJ1-2
clone size: large
V gene: TRBV20-1
D gene: .

CDR3 DNA: TGCAGTGCGTACGACATGGGGATGACTAATGAAAAACTGTTTTTT
CDR3 protein: CSAYDMGMTNEKLFF
J gene: TRBJ1-4
clone size: many
V gene: TRBV20-1
D gene: .

CDR3 DNA: TGCGCCAGCAAGAGTCTACCGGGCGGGGGGAATGAGCAGTTCTTC
CDR3 protein: CASKSLPGGGNEQFF
J gene: TRBJ2-1
clone size: many
V gene: TRBV5-1
D gene: TRBD2

CDR3 DNA: TGCGCCACCCGGACTAGCGGAGGTACAAGCACAGATACGCAGTATTTT
CDR3 protein: CATRTSGGTSTDTQYF
J gene: TRBJ2-3
clone size: few
V gene: TRBV10-2
D gene: TRBD2

CDR3 DNA: TGTGCCATCGGGGAGAAGTATGACAATGAGCAGTTCTTC
CDR3 protein: CAIGEKYDNEQFF
J gene: TRBJ2-1
clone size: few
V gene: TRBV10-3
D gene: .

CDR3 DNA: TGCAGTGCTAGAGCCGGGACAGGGGTACGGAATCAGCCCCAGCATTTT
CDR3 protein: CSARAGTGVRNQPQHF
J gene: TRBJ1-5
clone size: .
V gene: TRBV20-1
D gene: TRBD1

CDR3 DNA: TGTGCCAGCTCACCCTATGTCTTGAACACTGAAGCTTTCTTT
CDR3 protein: CASSPYVLNTEAFF
J gene: TRBJ1-1
clone size: many
V gene: TRBV18
D gene: .

CDR3 DNA: TGTGCCAGCTCACCTTCCGGGACGGCCAAAAACATTCAGTACTTC
CDR3 protein: CASSPSGTAKNIQYF
J gene: TRBJ2-4
clone size: many
V gene: TRBV18
D gene: .

CDR3 DNA: TGTGCCAGCAGCCAAGATCAGGGACTAGCGGGAGACCCCCAGGAGCAGTTCTTC
CDR3 protein: CASSQDQGLAGDPQEQFF
J gene: TRBJ2-1
clone size: .
V gene: TRBV4-2
D gene: TRBD2

CDR3 DNA: TGTGCCAGCAGCTTGACTAGCGGGAGGGAATTAGGCACAGATACGCAGTATTTT
CDR3 protein: CASSLTSGRELGTDTQYF
J gene: TRBJ2-3
clone size: many
V gene: TRBV13
D gene: TRBD2

CDR3 DNA: TGCAGTGCTCTTCTGAACACTGAAGCTTTCTTT
CDR3 protein: CSALLNTEAFF
J gene: TRBJ1-1
clone size: many
V gene: TRBV20-1
D gene: .

CDR3 DNA: TGCAGTGCTAAATCAGGTTTGAACACTGAAGCTTTCTTT
CDR3 protein: CSAKSGLNTEAFF
J gene: TRBJ1-1
clone size: .
V gene: TRBV20-1
D gene: .

CDR3 DNA: TGCGCCAGCAGCGGCGGACCAGGGAGCTCCTACGAGCAGTACTTC
CDR3 protein: CASSGGPGSSYEQYF
J gene: TRBJ2-7
clone size: many
V gene: TRBV5-1
D gene: .

CDR3 DNA: TGTGCCAGCAGTTTCGACGGAAATGAAAAACTGTTTTTT
CDR3 protein: CASSFDGNEKLFF
J gene: TRBJ1-4
clone size: few
V gene: TRBV28
D gene: .

CDR3 DNA: TGTGCCAGCAGTTTTGCGACAGACTTTAAGGGGGGCTACACCTTC
CDR3 protein: CASSFATDFKGGYTF
J gene: TRBJ1-2
clone size: many
V gene: TRBV6-1
D gene: .